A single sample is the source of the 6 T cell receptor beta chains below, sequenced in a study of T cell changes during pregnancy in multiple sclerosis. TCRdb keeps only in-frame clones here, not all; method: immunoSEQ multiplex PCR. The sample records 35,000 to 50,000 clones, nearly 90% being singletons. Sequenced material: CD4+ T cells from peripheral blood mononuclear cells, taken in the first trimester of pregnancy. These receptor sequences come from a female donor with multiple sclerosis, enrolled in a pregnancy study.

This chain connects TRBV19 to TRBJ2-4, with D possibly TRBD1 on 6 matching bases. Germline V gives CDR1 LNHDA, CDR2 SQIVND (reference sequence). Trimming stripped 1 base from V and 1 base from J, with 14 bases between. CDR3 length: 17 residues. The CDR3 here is CASSIGAGTMAKNIQYF. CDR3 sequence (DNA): TGTGCCAGTAGTATAGGGGCCGGGACAATGGCCAAAAACATTCAGTACTTC.

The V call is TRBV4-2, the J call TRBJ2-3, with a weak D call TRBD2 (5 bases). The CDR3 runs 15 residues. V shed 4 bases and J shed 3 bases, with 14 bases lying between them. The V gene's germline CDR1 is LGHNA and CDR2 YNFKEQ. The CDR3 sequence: CASSRLALRTDTQYF. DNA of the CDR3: TGTGCCAGCAGCCGTCTAGCTTTAAGAACAGATACGCAGTATTTT.

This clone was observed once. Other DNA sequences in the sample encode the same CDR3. CDR3 nucleotide sequence: TGTGCCAGCAGCCCAACAGGGGTCTACGAGCAGTACTTC. It translates to CASSPTGVYEQYF. The chain recombines TRBV28 with TRBJ2-7; 7 nucleotides match TRBD1. The CDR3 extends over 13 amino acids. Germline-derived CDR1 and CDR2 are MDHEN and SYDVKM. The V gene end was trimmed by 6 bases and the J gene end by 3 bases; junction bases not matched to a gene: 5.

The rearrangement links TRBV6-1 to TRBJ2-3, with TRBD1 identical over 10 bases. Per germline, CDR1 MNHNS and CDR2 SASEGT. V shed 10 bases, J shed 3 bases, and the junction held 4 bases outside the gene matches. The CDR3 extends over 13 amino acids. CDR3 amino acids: CANSDRGTDTQYF. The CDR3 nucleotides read TGTGCCAACTCGGACAGGGGGACAGATACGCAGTATTTT.

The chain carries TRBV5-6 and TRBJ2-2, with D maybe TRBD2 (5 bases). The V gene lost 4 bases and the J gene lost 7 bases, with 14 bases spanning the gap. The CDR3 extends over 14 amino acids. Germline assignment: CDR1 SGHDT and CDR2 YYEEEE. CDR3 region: CASSPRAKGGELFF. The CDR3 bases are TGTGCCAGCAGCCCGCGGGCCAAGGGCGGGGAGCTGTTTTTT.

The CDR3 DNA reads TGTGCCAGCAGCTCCACACAGTCTGGCGGCTACACCTTC. Protein sequence: CASSSTQSGGYTF. The chain couples TRBV7-9 to TRBJ1-2; D not resolved. This CDR3 has 13 residues. Trimming took off 4 bases at V and 8 bases at J, with 14 bases between the two ends. Germline-derived CDR1 and CDR2 are SEHNR and FQNEAQ (reference sequence).